This T cell receptor (beta chain) comes out of a study of metastatic and nonmetastatic thyroid tumors. In the study overall: Repertoire data that came from the blood and tumor or nodule tissue of malignant and benign thyroid patients were compared. Overall study findings and caveats: Malignant thyroid tumors reportedly had TCR beta diversity that was significantly higher than in benign nodules, in blood and tumor.

Germline values: CDR1 SNHLY, CDR2 FYNNEI. The CDR3 is 13 amino acids. V lost 2 bases, J lost 1 base, and 6 bases lay in between. All patients reached thyroid surgery having received no treatment beforehand. Original processing notes: CDR3 differences across clinicopathological groups were used to build a distant-metastasis classifier for papillary thyroid cancer. TCRdb re-called the PCR reads via MiXCR. TCRdb, not the original authors, processed these V and J calls. The table records about 8,700 clones, under 30% of them present only once. This clone has more than one count but fewer than ten. Its antigen is currently unknown.

The sequence was obtained from a female donor with papillary thyroid cancer or a benign thyroid nodule (not recorded which). Some clones in this sample may be carry-over from other donors' samples. This rearrangement joins TRBV2 to TRBJ2-7; D is unclear. The sequenced sample was adjacent normal tissue. The CDR3 protein is CASSETASYEQYF. The CDR3 DNA reads TGTGCCAGCAGTGAAACGGCTTCCTACGAGCAGTACTTC.